This TCR beta chain was profiled in a study of blood T cell repertoires in COVID-19. Study-level information: Both acute and convalescent COVID-19 samples were obtained from the United States, Italy and Spain. T cells, B-cell-depleted T cells, or PBMCs supplied cDNA or gDNA.

Repertoires were generated with immunoSEQ multiplex PCR, while TCRdb's copy carries only in-frame clones and drops some. The sample records tens of thousands of clones, around three quarters being singletons. V dropped 4 bases and J dropped 1 base, with 12 bases sitting between them. This CDR3 spans 15 amino acids. CDR1 and CDR2 (germline): SNHLY, FYNNEI. The V call is TRBV2, the J call TRBJ2-3; perhaps TRBD2 as D (6 bases). The sequence derives from a man aged 60 to 69 with active or convalescent COVID-19. Sample: peripheral blood. This chain's CDR3 is CASSVRLARTDTQYF. The DNA of the CDR3 is TGTGCCAGCAGTGTGCGGCTAGCGCGCACAGATACGCAGTATTTT. The whole variable domain, remainder taken from reference TRBV2 and TRBJ2-3, is EPEVTQTPSHQVTQMGQEVILRCVPISNHLYFYWYRQILGQKVEFLVSFYNNEISEKSEIFDDQFSVERPDGSNFTLKIRSTKLEDSAMYFCASSVRLARTDTQYFGPGTRLTVL.